This T cell receptor beta chain was sequenced during a study of control samples from healthy donors and cancer patients. In germline, CDR1 is SEHNR, CDR2 FQNEAQ (reference sequence). The CDR3 has 18 residues. V gave up 5 bases and J gave up 0 bases; unmatched junction bases: 10. The repertoire was sequenced with immunoSEQ multiplex PCR; TCRdb's copy has only in-frame clones and lacks some. The sample yields 120,000 to 150,000 clones, about 90% seen once. The gene calls are TRBV7-9 and TRBJ2-1; 10 nucleotides align to TRBD2. This clonotype originated in a man between 18 and 29 years old in good health. Sample: blood. CDR3 in DNA: TGTGCCAGCAGCCCTAGTAGCGGGGGGCGTCCCTCCTACAATGAGCAGTTCTTC. Residues: CASSPSSGGRPSYNEQFF.